This entry lists 7 T cell receptor beta chains sequenced from one sample in a study of blood T cells in healthy people across ages. Using a J-beta primer mix together with a sample-barcoded 5' primer, a second PCR was run for about 7 to 12 cycles. TCRdb reprocessed the 5' RACE reads with MiXCR, giving one entry per CDR3 protein. The sample holds more than 600,000 distinct CDR3 sequences, 25% seen once. These data also featured in a second study, about T cells of mothers and their children.

Input material: blood. The receptors stem from a boy younger than 18 in good health.

The chain is built from TRBV7-9 and TRBJ2-5, with 8 bases identical to TRBD1. The germline V gene has CDR1 SEHNR and CDR2 FQNEAQ (reference sequence). This CDR3 spans 16 amino acids. Unmatched junction bases numbered 6, after V lost 2 bases and J lost 1 base. The CDR3 nucleotides read TGTGCCAGCAGCTTACTTCTAGACAGGGGCCAAGAGACCCAGTACTTC. Its protein product is CASSLLLDRGQETQYF.

This clonotype was counted a few times. The chain is built from TRBV6-5 and TRBJ2-1; possibly TRBD2 for D (6 bases). Germline V gene sequence: CDR1 MNHEY, CDR2 SVGAGI. This CDR3 comprises 14 residues. With 7 bases removed from V and 1 base from J, the gap between germline ends came to 11 bases. The CDR3 bases are TGTGCCAGCAAAGCGGGTTCTTCCTACAATGAGCAGTTCTTC. Translation: CASKAGSSYNEQFF.

The rearrangement joins TRBV20-1 to TRBJ2-5; 13 bases align to TRBD2. With the DNA end fitting TRBJ2-7 better, the J assignment may be wrong. There are 15 residues in the CDR3. Germline V CDR1 and CDR2: DFQATT, SNEGSKA (reference sequence). The CDR3 nucleotides are TGCAGTGCTAGGATGGGACTAGCGGGGCCCTACGAGCAGTACTTC. Protein: CSARMGLAGPYEQYF.

This clonotype was counted a few times. This rearrangement joins TRBV28 to TRBJ2-7; D is ambiguous. The CDR3 has 15 residues. Germline-derived CDR1 and CDR2 are MDHEN and SYDVKM. The V end was cut by 3 bases, the J end by 1 base, with 13 bases between. For the CDR3, the DNA is TGTGCCAGCAGTTTTGTTATCGGCACATCCTACGAGCAGTACTTC. Encoded protein: CASSFVIGTSYEQYF.

A few counts support this clonotype. The chain joins TRBV6-2 or TRBV6-3 to TRBJ1-1, with TRBD1 as a possible D gene (6 bases). Per the germline V gene, CDR1 is MNHEY and CDR2 is SVGEGT. Between the trimmed V and J ends, which lost 6 bases and 0 bases, there was a span of 14 bases. The CDR3 is 15 residues long. The CDR3 sequence: CASSRWGALNTEAFF. In DNA form, the CDR3 reads TGTGCCAGCAGCAGATGGGGGGCTTTGAACACTGAAGCTTTCTTT.

The chain uses TRBV7-2 and TRBJ1-1; D possibly corresponds to TRBD1 (6 bases). Deletions cut 5 bases from V and 2 bases from J, with 21 bases between. CDR3 size: 17 residues. Germline CDR1 SGHTA, CDR2 FQGNSA. In DNA form, the CDR3 reads TGTGCCAGCAGCATTAGACCTCCGACAGGCAGCAACACTGAAGCTTTCTTT. Residues: CASSIRPPTGSNTEAFF.

This clonotype was observed a few times. The chain recombines TRBV27 with TRBJ2-5; D possibly uses TRBD1 or TRBD2 (5 bases each). The J call is uncertain, as TRBJ2-7 better fits the DNA end. CDR1 and CDR2 from the germline V gene are MNHEY and SMNVEV (reference sequence). The CDR3 is made up of 16 amino acids. The DNA for the CDR3 is TGTGCCAGCAGTGAGGTTGGGACGGCACTCAGCTACGAGCAGTACTTC. This sequence encodes CASSEVGTALSYEQYF.